This T cell receptor (beta chain) was identified in a study of blood T cell repertoires in COVID-19. This CDR3 is built from 15 residues. The germline CDR1 and CDR2 sequences are LNHDA and SQIVND (reference sequence). Sequencing used immunoSEQ multiplex PCR; TCRdb keeps in-frame clones, though not all of them. The sample carries over 250,000 clones, approximately 89% recorded once. Turning to this clone: Mismatch with germline at one junction end may stem from a read error.

The rearrangement links TRBV19 to TRBJ1-2, with 7 bases that match TRBD1. The receptor comes from a woman between 25 and 40 years old with COVID-19, enrolled during active disease. Sample: peripheral blood. The CDR3: CASSVDTGTAYGYTF. The CDR3 nucleotides read TGTGCCAGTAGTGTAGATACCGGGACAGCGTACGGCTACACCTTC.